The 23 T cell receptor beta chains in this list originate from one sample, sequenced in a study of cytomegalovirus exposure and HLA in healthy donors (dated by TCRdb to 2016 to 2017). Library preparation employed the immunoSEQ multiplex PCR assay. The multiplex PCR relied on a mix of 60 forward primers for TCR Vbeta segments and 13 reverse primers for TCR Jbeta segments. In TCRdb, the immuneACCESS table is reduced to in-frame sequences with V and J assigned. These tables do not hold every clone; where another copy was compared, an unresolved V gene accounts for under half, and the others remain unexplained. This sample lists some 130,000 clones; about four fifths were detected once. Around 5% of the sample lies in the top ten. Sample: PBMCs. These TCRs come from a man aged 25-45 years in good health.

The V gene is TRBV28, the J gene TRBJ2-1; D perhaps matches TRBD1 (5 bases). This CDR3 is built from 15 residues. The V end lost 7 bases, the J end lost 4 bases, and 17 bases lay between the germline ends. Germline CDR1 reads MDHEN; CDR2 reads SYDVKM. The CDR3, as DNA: TGTGCCAGCATCCCGTGGGGCCCCCGTTACAATGAGCAGTTCTTC. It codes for CASIPWGPRYNEQFF.

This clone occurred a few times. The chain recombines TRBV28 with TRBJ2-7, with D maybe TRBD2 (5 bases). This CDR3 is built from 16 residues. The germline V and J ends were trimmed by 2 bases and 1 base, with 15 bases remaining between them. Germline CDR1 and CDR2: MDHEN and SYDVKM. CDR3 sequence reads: CASSLLERRDSYEQYF. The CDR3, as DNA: TGTGCCAGCAGTTTACTGGAACGACGGGATTCCTACGAGCAGTACTTC.

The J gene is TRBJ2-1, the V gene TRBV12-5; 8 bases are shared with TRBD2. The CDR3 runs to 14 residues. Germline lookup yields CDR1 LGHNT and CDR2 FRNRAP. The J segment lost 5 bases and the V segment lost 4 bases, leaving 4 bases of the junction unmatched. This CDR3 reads CASGSGTRDNEQFF. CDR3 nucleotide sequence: TGTGCTAGTGGTTCTGGGACTAGGGACAATGAGCAGTTCTTC. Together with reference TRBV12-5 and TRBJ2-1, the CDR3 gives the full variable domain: DARVTQTPRHKVTEMGQEVTMRCQPILGHNTVFWYRQTMMQGLELLAYFRNRAPLDDSGMPKDRFSAEMPDATLATLKIQPSEPRDSAVYFCASGSGTRDNEQFFGPGTRLTVL.

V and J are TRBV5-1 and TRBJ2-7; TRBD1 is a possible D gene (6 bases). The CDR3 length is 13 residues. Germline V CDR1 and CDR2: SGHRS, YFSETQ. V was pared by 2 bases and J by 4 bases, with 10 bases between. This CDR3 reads CASSLSQGYEQYF. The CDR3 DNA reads TGCGCCAGCAGCTTATCACAGGGTTACGAGCAGTACTTC.

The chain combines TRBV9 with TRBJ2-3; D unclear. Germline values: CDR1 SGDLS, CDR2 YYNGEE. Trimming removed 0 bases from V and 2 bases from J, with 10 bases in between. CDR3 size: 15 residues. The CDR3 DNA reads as TGTGCCAGCAGCGTAGCACGTAGCCCCACAGATACGCAGTATTTT. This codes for CASSVARSPTDTQYF.

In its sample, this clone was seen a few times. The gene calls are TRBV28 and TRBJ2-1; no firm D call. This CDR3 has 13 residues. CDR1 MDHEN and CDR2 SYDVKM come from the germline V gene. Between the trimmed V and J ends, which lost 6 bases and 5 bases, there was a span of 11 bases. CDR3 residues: CASSYRVDNEQFF. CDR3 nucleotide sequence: TGTGCCAGCAGCTACCGGGTAGACAATGAGCAGTTCTTC. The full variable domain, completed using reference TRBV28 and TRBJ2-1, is DVKVTQSSRYLVKRTGEKVFLECVQDMDHENMFWYRQDPGLGLRLIYFSYDVKMKEKGDIPEGYSVSREKKERFSLILESASTNQTSMYLCASSYRVDNEQFFGPGTRLTVL.

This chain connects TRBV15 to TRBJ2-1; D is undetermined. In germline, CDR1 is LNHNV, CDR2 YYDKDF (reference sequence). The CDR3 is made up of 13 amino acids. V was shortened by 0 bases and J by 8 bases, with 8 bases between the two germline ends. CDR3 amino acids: CATSRDRPDEQFF. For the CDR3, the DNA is TGTGCCACCAGCAGAGATCGTCCGGATGAGCAGTTCTTC.

The CDR3 sequence is CATKQGAGGANVLTF. The CDR3 DNA reads TGTGCCACCAAACAGGGGGCTGGTGGGGCCAACGTCCTGACTTTC. V and J are TRBV15 and TRBJ2-6; 9 nucleotides agree with TRBD1. The germline V gene encodes CDR1 LNHNV and CDR2 YYDKDF (reference sequence). Germline trimming cut 7 bases from V and 3 bases from J; bases unmatched to any gene: 4. This CDR3 has 15 amino acids.

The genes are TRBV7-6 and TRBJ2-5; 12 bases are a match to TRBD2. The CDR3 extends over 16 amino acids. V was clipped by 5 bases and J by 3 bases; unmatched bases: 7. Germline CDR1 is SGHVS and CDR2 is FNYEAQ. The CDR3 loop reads CASSDITSGRKETQYF. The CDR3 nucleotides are TGTGCCAGCAGCGACATTACTAGCGGGAGGAAAGAGACCCAGTACTTC. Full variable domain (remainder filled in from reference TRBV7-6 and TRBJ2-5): GAGVSQSPRYKVTKRGQDVALRCDPISGHVSLYWYRQALGQGPEFLTYFNYEAQQDKSGLPNDRFSAERPEGSISTLTIQRTEQRDSAMYRCASSDITSGRKETQYFGPGTRLLVL.

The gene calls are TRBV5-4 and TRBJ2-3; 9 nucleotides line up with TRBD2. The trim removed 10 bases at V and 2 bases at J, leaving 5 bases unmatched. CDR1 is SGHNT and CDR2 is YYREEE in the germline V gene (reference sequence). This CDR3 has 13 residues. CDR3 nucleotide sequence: TGTGCCGTCCTAGCGGGAAACACAGATACGCAGTATTTT. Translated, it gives CAVLAGNTDTQYF.

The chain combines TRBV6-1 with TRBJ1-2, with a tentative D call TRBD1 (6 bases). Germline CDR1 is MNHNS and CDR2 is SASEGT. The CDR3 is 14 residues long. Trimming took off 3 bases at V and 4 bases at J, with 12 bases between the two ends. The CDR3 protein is CASSDTTGFYGYTF. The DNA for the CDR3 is TGTGCCAGCAGTGACACGACAGGATTCTATGGCTACACCTTC.

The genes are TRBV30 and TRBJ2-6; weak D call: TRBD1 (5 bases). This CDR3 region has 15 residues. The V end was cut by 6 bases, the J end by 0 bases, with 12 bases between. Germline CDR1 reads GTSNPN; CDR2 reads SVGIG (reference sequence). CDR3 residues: CACDSSNSGANVLTF. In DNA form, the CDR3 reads TGTGCCTGTGACAGCTCAAACTCTGGGGCCAACGTCCTGACTTTC.

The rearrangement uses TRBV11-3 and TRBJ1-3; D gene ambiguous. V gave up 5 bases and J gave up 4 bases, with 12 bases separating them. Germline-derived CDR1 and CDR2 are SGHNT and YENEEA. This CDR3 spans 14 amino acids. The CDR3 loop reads CASSAGGGGNTIYF. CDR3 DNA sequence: TGTGCCAGCAGCGCTGGAGGTGGAGGAAACACCATATATTTT. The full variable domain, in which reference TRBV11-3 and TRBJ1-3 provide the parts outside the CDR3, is EAGVVQSPRYKIIEKKQPVAFWCNPISGHNTLYWYLQNLGQGPELLIRYENEEAVDDSQLPKDRFSAERLKGVDSTLKIQPAELGDSAVYLCASSAGGGGNTIYFGEGSWLTVV.

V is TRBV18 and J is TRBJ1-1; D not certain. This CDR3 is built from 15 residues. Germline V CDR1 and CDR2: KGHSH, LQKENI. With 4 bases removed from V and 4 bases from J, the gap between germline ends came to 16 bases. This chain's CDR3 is CASSRRREEGTEAFF. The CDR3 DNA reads TGTGCCAGCTCACGCCGAAGGGAGGAGGGCACTGAAGCTTTCTTT.

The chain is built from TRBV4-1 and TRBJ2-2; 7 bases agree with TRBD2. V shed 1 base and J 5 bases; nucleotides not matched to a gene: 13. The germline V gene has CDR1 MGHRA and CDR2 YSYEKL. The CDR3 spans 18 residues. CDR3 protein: CASSQGGGSSDMTGELFF. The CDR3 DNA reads TGCGCCAGCAGCCAAGGGGGAGGGTCTAGCGATATGACCGGGGAGCTGTTTTTT.

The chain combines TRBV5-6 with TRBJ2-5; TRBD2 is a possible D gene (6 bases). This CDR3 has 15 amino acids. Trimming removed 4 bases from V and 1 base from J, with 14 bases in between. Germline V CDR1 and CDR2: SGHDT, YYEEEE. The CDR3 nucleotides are TGTGCCAGCAGCCTCCCGACTAGACTCCAAGAGACCCAGTACTTC. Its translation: CASSLPTRLQETQYF.

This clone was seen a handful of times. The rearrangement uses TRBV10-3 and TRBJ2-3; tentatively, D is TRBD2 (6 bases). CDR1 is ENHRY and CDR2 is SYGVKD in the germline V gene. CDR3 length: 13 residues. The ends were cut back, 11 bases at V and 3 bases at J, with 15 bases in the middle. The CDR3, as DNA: TGTGCCCTCGGTGAGGCGGGAACAGATACGCAGTATTTT. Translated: CALGEAGTDTQYF.

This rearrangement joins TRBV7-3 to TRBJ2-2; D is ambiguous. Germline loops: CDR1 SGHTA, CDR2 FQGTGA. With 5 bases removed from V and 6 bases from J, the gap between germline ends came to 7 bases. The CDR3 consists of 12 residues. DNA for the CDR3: TGTGCCAGCAGCCCCCTATCCGGGGAGCTGTTTTTT. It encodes CASSPLSGELFF. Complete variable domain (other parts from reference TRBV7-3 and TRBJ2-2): GAGVSQTPSNKVTEKGKYVELRCDPISGHTALYWYRQSLGQGPEFLIYFQGTGAADDSGLPNDRFFAVRPEGSVSTLKIQRTERGDSAVYLCASSPLSGELFFGEGSRLTVL.

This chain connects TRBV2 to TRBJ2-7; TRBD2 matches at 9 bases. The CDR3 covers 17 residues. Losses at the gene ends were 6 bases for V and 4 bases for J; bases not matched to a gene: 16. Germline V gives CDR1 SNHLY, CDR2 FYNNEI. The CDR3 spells CASRGSIAGGPRYEQYF. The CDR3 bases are TGTGCCAGCAGGGGTTCTATCGCGGGAGGGCCAAGATACGAGCAGTACTTC. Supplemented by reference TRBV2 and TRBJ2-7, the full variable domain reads EPEVTQTPSHQVTQMGQEVILRCVPISNHLYFYWYRQILGQKVEFLVSFYNNEISEKSEIFDDQFSVERPDGSNFTLKIRSTKLEDSAMYFCASRGSIAGGPRYEQYFGPGTRLTVT.

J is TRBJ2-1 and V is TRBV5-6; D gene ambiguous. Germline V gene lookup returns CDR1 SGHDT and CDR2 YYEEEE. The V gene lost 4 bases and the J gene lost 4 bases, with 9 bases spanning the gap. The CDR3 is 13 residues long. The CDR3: CASSLYLYNEQFF. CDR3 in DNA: TGTGCCAGCAGCCTGTACTTATACAATGAGCAGTTCTTC.

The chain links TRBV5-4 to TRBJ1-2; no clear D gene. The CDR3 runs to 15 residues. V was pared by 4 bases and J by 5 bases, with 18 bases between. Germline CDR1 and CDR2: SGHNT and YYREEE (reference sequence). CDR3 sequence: CASSRSEAPSYGYTF. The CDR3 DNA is TGTGCCAGCAGCCGCAGCGAGGCGCCCTCGTATGGCTACACCTTC.

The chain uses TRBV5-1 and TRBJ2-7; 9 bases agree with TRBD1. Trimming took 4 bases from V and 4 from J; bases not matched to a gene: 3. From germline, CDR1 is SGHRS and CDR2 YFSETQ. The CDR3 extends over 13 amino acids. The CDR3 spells CASSRDRAYEQYF. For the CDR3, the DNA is TGCGCCAGCAGCCGGGACAGGGCGTACGAGCAGTACTTC. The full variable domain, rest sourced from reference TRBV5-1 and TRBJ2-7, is KAGVTQTPRYLIKTRGQQVTLSCSPISGHRSVSWYQQTPGQGLQFLFEYFSETQRNKGNFPGRFSGRQFSNSRSEMNVSTLELGDSALYLCASSRDRAYEQYFGPGTRLTVT.

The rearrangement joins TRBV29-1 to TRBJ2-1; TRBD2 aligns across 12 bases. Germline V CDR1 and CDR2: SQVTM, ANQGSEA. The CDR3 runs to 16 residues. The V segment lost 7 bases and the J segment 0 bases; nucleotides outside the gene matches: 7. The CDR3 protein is CSAGGLAGYSYNEQFF. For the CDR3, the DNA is TGCAGCGCAGGTGGACTAGCGGGGTACTCCTACAATGAGCAGTTCTTC.